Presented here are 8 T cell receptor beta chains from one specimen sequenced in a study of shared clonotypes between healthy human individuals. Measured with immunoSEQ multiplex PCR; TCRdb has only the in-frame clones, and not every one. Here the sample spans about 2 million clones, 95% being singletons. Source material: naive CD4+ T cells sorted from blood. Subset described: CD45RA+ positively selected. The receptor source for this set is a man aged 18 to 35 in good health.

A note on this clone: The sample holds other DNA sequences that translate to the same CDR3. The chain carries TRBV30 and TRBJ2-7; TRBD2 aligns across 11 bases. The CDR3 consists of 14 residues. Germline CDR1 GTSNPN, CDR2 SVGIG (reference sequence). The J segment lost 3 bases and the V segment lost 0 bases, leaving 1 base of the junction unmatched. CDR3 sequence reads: CAWSVLAGDYEQYF. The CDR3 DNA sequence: TGTGCCTGGAGTGTACTAGCGGGGGACTACGAGCAGTACTTC.

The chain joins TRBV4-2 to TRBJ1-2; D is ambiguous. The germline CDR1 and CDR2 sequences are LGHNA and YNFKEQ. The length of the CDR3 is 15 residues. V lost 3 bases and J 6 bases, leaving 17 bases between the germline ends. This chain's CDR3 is CASSHASVLSDGYTF. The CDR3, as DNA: TGTGCCAGCAGCCACGCCTCGGTCTTATCGGATGGCTACACCTTC.

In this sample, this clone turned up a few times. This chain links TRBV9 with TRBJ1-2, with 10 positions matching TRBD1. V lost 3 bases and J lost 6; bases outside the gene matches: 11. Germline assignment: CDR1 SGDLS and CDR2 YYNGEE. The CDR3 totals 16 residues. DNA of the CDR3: TGTGCCAGCAGCGCCCTCGACAGGGGGCTGAGGGATGGCTACACCTTC. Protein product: CASSALDRGLRDGYTF.

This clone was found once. CDR3 protein: CASSPDRNSPLHF. The CDR3, as DNA: TGTGCCAGCAGTCCTGACAGGAATTCACCCCTCCACTTT. V gene TRBV27 combines with J gene TRBJ1-6; possible D gene TRBD1, 6 bases. The V end was cut by 5 bases, the J end by 7 bases, with 9 bases between. This CDR3 is 13 amino acids long. Germline CDR1 and CDR2: MNHEY and SMNVEV (reference sequence).

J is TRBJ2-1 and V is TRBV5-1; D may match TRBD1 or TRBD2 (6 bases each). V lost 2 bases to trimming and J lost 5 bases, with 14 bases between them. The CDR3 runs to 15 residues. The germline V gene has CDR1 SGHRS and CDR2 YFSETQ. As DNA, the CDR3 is TGCGCCAGCAGCTTCGGAGGGGGGCTCAACAATGAGCAGTTCTTC. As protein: CASSFGGGLNNEQFF.

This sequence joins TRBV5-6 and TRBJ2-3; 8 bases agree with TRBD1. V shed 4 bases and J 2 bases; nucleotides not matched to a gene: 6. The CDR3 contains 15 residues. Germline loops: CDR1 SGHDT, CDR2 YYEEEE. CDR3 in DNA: TGTGCCAGCAGCCTAGGACAGGGATACACAGATACGCAGTATTTT. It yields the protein CASSLGQGYTDTQYF.

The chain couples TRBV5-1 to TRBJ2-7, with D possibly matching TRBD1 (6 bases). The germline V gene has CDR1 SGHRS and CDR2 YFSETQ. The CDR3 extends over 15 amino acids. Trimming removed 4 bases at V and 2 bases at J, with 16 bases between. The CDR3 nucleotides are TGCGCCAGCAGCCCGAGACAGGCCACCCCCTACGAGCAGTACTTC. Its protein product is CASSPRQATPYEQYF.

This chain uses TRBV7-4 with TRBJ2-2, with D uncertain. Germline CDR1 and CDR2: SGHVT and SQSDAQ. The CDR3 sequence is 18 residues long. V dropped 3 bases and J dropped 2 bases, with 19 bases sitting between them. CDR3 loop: CASSFWVGSIINTGELFF. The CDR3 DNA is TGTGCCAGCAGCTTTTGGGTGGGCAGTATTATCAACACCGGGGAGCTGTTTTTT.